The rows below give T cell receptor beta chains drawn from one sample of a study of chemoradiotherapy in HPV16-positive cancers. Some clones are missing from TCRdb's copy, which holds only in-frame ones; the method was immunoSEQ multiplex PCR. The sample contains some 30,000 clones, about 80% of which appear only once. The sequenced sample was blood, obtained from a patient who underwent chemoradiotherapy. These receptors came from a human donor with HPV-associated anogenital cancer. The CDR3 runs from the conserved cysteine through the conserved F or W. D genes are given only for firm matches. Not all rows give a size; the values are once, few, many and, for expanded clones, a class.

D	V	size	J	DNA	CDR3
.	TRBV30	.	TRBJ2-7	TGTGCCTGGAGTGTACGGGGGACCTACGAGCAGTACTTC	CAWSVRGTYEQYF
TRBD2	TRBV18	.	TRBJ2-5	TGTGCCAGCTCACCACGGCGGGGGGACCAAGAGACCCAGTACTTC	CASSPRRGDQETQYF
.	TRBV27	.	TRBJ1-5	TGTGCCAGCAGTTTCGCCTCAAATCAGCCCCAGCATTTT	CASSFASNQPQHF
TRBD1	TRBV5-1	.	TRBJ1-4	TGCGCCAGCAGCACGGAGGGACAGGGGAACGAAAAACTGTTTTTT	CASSTEGQGNEKLFF
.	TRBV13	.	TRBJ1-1	TGTGCCAGCAGCTTAGCGCAGAATCCGGCTTTCTTT	CASSLAQNPAFF
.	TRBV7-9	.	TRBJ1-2	TGTGCCAGCAGCTTAGCAGACGGGACAAACTATGGCTACACCTTC	CASSLADGTNYGYTF
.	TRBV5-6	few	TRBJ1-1	TGTGCCAGCAGCTCGGGGAACACTGAAGCTTTCTTT	CASSSGNTEAFF
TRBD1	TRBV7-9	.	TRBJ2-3	TGTGCCAAAGGAGGACAGGGGAACACAGATACGCAGTATTTT	CAKGGQGNTDTQYF
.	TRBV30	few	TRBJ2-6	TGTGCCTGGAGTGACTTGGCTGGGGCCAACGTCCTGACTTTC	CAWSDLAGANVLTF
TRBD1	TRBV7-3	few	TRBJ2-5	TGTGCCAGCAGCTTGACAGGGGGGTCCCAAGAGACCCAGTACTTC	CASSLTGGSQETQYF
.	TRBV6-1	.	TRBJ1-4	TGTGCCAGCAGTGAGAGCAGGGGTAATGAAAAACTGTTTTTT	CASSESRGNEKLFF
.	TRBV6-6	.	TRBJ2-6	TGTGCCAGCAACCCGGGAGGGGCCAACGTCCTGACTTTC	CASNPGGANVLTF
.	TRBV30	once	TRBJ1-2	TGTGCCTGGAGGACCGGGACTTGGGATGGCTACACCTTC	CAWRTGTWDGYTF
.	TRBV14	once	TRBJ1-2	TGTGCCAGCAGCCAAGGGGGACTGTACTATGGCTACACCTTC	CASSQGGLYYGYTF
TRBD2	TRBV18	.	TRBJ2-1	TGTGCCAGCTCACCACCAACTAGCGGTGAAAGTGAGCAGTTCTTC	CASSPPTSGESEQFF
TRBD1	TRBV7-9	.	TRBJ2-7	TGTGCCAGCAGCTCAGGGACAGCCAACTACGAGCAGTACTTC	CASSSGTANYEQYF
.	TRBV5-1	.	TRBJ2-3	TGCGCCAGCAGCTTGGCCGGCACAGATACGCAGTATTTT	CASSLAGTDTQYF
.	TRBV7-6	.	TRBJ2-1	TGTGCCAGCAGCTCCCGGGTTGAGCAGTTCTTC	CASSSRVEQFF
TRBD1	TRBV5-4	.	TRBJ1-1	TGTGCCAGCAGCGTACAGGGGTGGTCTGAAGCTTTCTTT	CASSVQGWSEAFF
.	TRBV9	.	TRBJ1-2	TGTGCCAGCAGCGTAGACCCGGGCGGGGCCGGGGGCTACACCTTC	CASSVDPGGAGGYTF
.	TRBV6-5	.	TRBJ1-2	TGTGCCAGTAGTAGGGACACGGTCCTATATGGCTACACCTTC	CASSRDTVLYGYTF
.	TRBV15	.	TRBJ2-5	TGTGCCACCAGCCCCCGCGGGACCGAGGAGACCCAGTACTTC	CATSPRGTEETQYF
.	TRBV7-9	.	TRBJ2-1	TGTGCCAGCAGCTTATTAGGGTTTTCCTACAATGAGCAGTTCTTC	CASSLLGFSYNEQFF
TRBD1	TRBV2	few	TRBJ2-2	TGTGCCAGCACCCCCCGGGGGCCGGGACAGGGTTTCACCGGGGAGCTGTTTTTT	CASTPRGPGQGFTGELFF
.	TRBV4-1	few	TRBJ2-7	TGCGCCAGCAGCCCTCAACAGGGCTACGAGCAGTACTTC	CASSPQQGYEQYF
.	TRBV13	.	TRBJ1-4	TGTGCCAGCAGCCTTGGGACAACGCTCCCCCAACTGTTTTTT	CASSLGTTLPQLFF
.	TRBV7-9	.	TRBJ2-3	TGTGCCAGCAGCTTACAGGCAAGGTCAGATACGCAGTATTTT	CASSLQARSDTQYF
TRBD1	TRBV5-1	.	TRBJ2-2	TGCGCCAGCAGCTTGAACAGGGGGAACACCGGGGAGCTGTTTTTT	CASSLNRGNTGELFF
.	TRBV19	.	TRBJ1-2	TGTGCCAGTAGGCTGCCGGGACAAACTTCTAACTATGGCTACACCTTC	CASRLPGQTSNYGYTF
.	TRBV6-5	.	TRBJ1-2	TGTGCCAGCTCCTTATTAGGGGGGCAGGATTATGGCTACACCTTC	CASSLLGGQDYGYTF
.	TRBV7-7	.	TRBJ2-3	TGTGCCAGCAGCTTAGCCGGGGCGGATACGCAGTATTTT	CASSLAGADTQYF
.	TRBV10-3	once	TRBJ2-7	TGTGCCATCAGTAAAGGGGCCTACGAGCAGTACTTC	CAISKGAYEQYF
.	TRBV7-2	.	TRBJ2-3	TGTGCCAGCAGCGGACCACCAGATACGCAGTATTTT	CASSGPPDTQYF
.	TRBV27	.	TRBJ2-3	TGTGCCAGCAGTATAACGACAGGTTCTTCGGGGTATACGCAGTATTTT	CASSITTGSSGYTQYF
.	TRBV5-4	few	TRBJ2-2	TGTGCCAGCAGCCTGGCTGGGGGCGGGGAGCTGTTTTTT	CASSLAGGGELFF
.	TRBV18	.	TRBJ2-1	TGTGCCAGCTCACCTGAACGGGATGAGCAGTTCTTC	CASSPERDEQFF
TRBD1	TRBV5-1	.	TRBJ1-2	TGCGCCAGCAGCGCAGGACCCGGGACAGGGAACTATGGCTACACCTTC	CASSAGPGTGNYGYTF
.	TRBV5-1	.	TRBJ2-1	TGCGCCAGCAGCCCTTCCTACAATGAGCAGTTCTTC	CASSPSYNEQFF
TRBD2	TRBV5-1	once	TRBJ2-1	TGCGCCAGCAGTTCGGGACTAGCGGGGTACAATGAGCAGTTCTTC	CASSSGLAGYNEQFF
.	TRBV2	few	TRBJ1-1	TGTGCCAGCATAGCCGGGACGTCAGCTTTCTTT	CASIAGTSAFF
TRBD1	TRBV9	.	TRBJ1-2	TGTGCCAGCAGCGTAGGATTACAGGGGCCAGGGTCGTCCTATGGCTACACCTTC	CASSVGLQGPGSSYGYTF
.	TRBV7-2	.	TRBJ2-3	TGTGCCAGCAGCTTGGGACTGAGCACAGATACGCAGTATTTT	CASSLGLSTDTQYF
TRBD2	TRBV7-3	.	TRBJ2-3	TGTGCCAGCAGTTACGACCCCCCACTAGCGGGGGGAACAGATACGCAGTATTTT	CASSYDPPLAGGTDTQYF
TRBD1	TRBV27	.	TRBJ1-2	TGTGCCAGCAGAACCGCCGGGACAGGGGGTGGCTACACCTTC	CASRTAGTGGGYTF
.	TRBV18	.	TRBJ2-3	TGTGCCAGCTCACCGGTGCAGGGGACAGATACGCAGTATTTT	CASSPVQGTDTQYF
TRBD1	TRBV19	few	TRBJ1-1	TGTGCCAGTACACCGGGGACAGGGGAGAACACTGAAGCTTTCTTT	CASTPGTGENTEAFF
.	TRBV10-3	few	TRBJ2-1	TGTGCCATCTTGGGGTCGGAGTACAATGAGCAGTTCTTC	CAILGSEYNEQFF